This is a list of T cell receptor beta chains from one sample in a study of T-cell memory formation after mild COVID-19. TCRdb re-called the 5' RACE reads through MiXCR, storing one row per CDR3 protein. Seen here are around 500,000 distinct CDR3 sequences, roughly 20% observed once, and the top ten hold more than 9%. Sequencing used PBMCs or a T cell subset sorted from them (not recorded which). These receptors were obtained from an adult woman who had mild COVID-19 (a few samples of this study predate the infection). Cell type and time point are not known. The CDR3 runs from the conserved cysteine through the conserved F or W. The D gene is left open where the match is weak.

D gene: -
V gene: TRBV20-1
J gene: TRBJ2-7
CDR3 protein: CSAKKRNYEQYF

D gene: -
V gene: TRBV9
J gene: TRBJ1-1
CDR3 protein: CASSVIDGTEAFF

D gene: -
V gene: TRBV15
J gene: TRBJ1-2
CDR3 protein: CATSGGNFRHGYTF

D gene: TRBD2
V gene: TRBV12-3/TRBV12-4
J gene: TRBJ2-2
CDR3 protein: CASSFSSGSTGELFF

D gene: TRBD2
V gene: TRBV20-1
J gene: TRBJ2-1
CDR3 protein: CSAPDGGGADEQFF

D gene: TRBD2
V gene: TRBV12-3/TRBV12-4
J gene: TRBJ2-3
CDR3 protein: CASSLKLGAGGQTDTQYF

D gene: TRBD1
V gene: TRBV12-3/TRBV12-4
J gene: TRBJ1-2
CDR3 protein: CASSASGTAQANYGYTF

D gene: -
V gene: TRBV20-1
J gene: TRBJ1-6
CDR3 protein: CSAGPSSSYNSPLHF

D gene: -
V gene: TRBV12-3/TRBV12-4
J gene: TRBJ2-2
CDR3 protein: CASSLALVVTGELFF

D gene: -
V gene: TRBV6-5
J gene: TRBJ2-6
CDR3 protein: CASSYLGVYAGANVLTF

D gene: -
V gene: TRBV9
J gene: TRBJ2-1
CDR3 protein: CASSVGGMGLRNEQFF

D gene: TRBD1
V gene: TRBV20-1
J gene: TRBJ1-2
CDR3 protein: CSARSPTDRQGDGYTF

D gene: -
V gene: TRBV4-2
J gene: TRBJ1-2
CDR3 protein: CASSQEQGGDYGYTF

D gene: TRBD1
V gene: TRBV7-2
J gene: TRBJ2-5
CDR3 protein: CASSLVNRGVGETQYF

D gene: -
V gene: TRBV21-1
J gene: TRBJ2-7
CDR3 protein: CASSNAAIYEQYF

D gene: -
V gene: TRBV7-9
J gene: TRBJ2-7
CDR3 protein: CASSFPTYYEQYF

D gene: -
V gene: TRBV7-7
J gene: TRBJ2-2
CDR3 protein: CAIVPQGNTGELFF

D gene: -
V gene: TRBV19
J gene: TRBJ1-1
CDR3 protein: CASSPYHPWGNTEAFF

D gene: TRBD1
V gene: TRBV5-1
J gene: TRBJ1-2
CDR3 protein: CASSPGQAGILSGYTF

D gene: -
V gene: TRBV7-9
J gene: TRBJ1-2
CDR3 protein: CASAQGQGYTF

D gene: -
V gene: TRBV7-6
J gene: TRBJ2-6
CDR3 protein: CASSQGTPISSGANVLTF

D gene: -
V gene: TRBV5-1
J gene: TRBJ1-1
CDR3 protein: CASSSHGGGQETEAFF

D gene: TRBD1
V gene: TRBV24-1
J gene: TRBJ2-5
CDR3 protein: CATGQDGETQYF

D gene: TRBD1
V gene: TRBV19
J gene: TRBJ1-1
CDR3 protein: CASSTRTGGNTEAFF

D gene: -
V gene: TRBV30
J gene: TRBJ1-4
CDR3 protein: CAWSESRKLFF

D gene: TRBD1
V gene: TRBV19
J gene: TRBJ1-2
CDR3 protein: CASTLQDREQRGYTF

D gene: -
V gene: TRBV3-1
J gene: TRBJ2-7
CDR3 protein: CASSQDNVQGWYEQYF

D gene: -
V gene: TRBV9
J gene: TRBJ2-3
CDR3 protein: CASSTGQLTDTQYF

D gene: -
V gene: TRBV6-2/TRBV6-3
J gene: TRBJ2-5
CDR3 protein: CASSYSGPYETQYF

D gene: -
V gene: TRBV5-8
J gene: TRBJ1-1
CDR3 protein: CASMRVNQEAFF

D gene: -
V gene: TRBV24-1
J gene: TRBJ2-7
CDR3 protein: CATSDLGYEQYF

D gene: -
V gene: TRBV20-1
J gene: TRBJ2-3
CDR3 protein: CSARDPQRPPLTDTQYF

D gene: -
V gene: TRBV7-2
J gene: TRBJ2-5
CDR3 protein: CASSSDMNRAGTQYF

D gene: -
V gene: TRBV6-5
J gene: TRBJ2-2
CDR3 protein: CASSYGLTGELFF

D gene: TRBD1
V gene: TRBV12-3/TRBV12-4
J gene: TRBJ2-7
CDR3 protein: CASSMGQVVVEQYF

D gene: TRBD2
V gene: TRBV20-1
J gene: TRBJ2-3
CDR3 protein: CSARDFAGGDTQYF

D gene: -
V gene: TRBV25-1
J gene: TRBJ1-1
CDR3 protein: CASSPPSVTEAFF

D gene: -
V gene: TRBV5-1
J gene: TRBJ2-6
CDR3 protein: CASSLASSGANVLTF

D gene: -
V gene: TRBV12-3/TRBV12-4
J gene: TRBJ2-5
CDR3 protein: CASSHEETQYF

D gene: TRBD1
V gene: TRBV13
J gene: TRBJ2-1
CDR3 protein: CASSPRDRGTNEQFF

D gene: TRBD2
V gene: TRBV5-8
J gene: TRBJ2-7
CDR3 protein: CASSLVRLAGGPHEQYF

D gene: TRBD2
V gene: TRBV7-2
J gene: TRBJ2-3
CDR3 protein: CASSLKLAGPMWDTQYF

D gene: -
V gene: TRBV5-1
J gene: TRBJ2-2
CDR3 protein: CASSFGTGELFF

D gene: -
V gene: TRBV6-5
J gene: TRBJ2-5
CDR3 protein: CASSDGGDQETQYF

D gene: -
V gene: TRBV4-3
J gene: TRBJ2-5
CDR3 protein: CASSQAPLGETQYF

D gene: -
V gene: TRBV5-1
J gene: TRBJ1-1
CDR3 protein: CASSPTSGKMNTEAFF

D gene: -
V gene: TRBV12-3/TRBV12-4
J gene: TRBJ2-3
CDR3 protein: CASSYYSRTDTQYF